Presented here are 3 T cell receptor beta chains from one specimen sequenced in a study of blood T cell repertoires in COVID-19. Sequenced by immunoSEQ multiplex PCR; TCRdb stores in-frame clones only, minus some. The sample lists about 250,000 clones; more than 75% were seen once. The material sequenced was peripheral blood. The receptors were gathered from a woman older than 75 with COVID-19, enrolled during active disease.

This CDR3 reads CAWGGYGYTF. The CDR3 coding sequence is TGTGCCTGGGGGGGGTATGGCTACACCTTC. This rearrangement joins TRBV2 to TRBJ1-2, with D perhaps TRBD1 (5 bases). The CDR3 length is 10 residues. Trimming pared 11 bases from V and 5 bases from J, leaving 9 bases between. Germline loops: CDR1 SNHLY, CDR2 FYNNEI.

The rearrangement uses TRBV14 and TRBJ1-1, with D possibly being TRBD1 (5 bases). Germline V CDR1 and CDR2: SGHDN, FVKESK. Trimming left V 1 base short and J 0 bases short, with 9 bases between. The CDR3 is 15 amino acids. DNA of the CDR3: TGTGCCAGCAGCCAAGTCCGACAGATGAACACTGAAGCTTTCTTT. It specifies CASSQVRQMNTEAFF.

The rearrangement links TRBV6-1 to TRBJ2-2, with D possibly being TRBD1 (5 bases). This CDR3 region has 17 residues. Trimming took 4 bases from V and 0 from J, leaving 15 bases between them. Germline-derived CDR1 and CDR2 are MNHNS and SASEGT. The CDR3 bases are TGTGCCAGCAGTGCGCGACAGCAAAGAACGAACACCGGGGAGCTGTTTTTT. This sequence encodes CASSARQQRTNTGELFF.